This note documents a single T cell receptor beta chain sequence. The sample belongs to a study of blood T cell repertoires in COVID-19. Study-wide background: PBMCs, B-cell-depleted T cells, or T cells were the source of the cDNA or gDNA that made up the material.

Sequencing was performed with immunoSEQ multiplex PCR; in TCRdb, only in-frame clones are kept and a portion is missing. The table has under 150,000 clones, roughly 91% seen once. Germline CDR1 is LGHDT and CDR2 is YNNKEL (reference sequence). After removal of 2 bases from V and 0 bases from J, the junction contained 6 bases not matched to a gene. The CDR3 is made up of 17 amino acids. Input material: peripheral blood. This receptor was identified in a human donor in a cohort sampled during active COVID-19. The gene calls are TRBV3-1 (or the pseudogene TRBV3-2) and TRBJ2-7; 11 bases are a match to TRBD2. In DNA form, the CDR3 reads TGTGCCAGCAGCCAAAGACTAGCGGGACCCAGCTCCTACGAGCAGTACTTC. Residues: CASSQRLAGPSSYEQYF.